Listed below are T cell receptor beta chains from one sample, sequenced in a study of CD8 T cells in Susac syndrome. Using its own MiXCR run on the immunoSEQ multiplex PCR reads, TCRdb lists one record per CDR3 protein. The sample has roughly 140,000 distinct CDR3 sequences; almost 96% are singletons. The sample taken for sequencing was CD4+ T cells from PBMCs. The receptors derive from a human donor with Susac syndrome. Both conserved end residues are part of each CDR3. Fields, in order: CDR3 length, V gene, clone size, D gene, J gene, CDR3 protein, CDR3 DNA. D genes are given only for firm matches. Not every row has a clone size; where given, it reads once, few, many or a size class.

14	TRBV20-1	NA	NA	TRBJ2-2	CSARPGENTGELFF	TGCAGTGCTAGGCCGGGTGAGAACACCGGGGAGCTGTTTTTT
18	TRBV12-3/TRBV12-4	NA	NA	TRBJ2-5	CASSLAQWRGVGGETQYF	TGTGCCAGCAGTTTAGCGCAGTGGAGAGGAGTCGGGGGAGAGACCCAGTACTTC
16	TRBV7-9	NA	TRBD1	TRBJ1-5	CASSFSLGQFSQPQHF	TGTGCCAGCAGCTTCTCCCTGGGACAGTTCAGTCAGCCCCAGCATTTT
13	TRBV28	NA	NA	TRBJ2-3	CASGGGHTDTQYF	TGTGCCAGTGGCGGGGGACACACAGATACGCAGTATTTT
13	TRBV27	NA	TRBD1	TRBJ1-2	CASRNDRGHGYTF	TGTGCCAGCAGGAACGACAGGGGCCATGGCTACACCTTC
15	TRBV7-9	NA	NA	TRBJ2-4	CASSLGGSSQNIQYF	TGTGCCAGCAGCTTAGGAGGGAGCAGCCAAAACATTCAGTACTTC
14	TRBV18	once	NA	TRBJ2-7	CASSPLTSAYEQYF	TGTGCCAGCTCACCACTAACGTCCGCCTACGAGCAGTACTTC
13	TRBV5-6	NA	NA	TRBJ1-2	CASSETANYGYTF	TGTGCCAGCAGCGAAACAGCTAACTATGGCTACACCTTC
13	TRBV5-6	NA	NA	TRBJ2-2	CASSRHGTGELFF	TGTGCCAGCAGCCGACACGGCACCGGGGAGCTGTTTTTT
13	TRBV20-1	NA	NA	TRBJ2-7	CSARGISSYEQYF	TGCAGTGCTAGAGGGATAAGCTCCTACGAGCAGTACTTC
15	TRBV2	NA	TRBD2	TRBJ2-1	CASSVGGSLRNEQFF	TGTGCCAGCAGTGTGGGAGGGAGTCTCCGCAATGAGCAGTTCTTC
14	TRBV5-6	NA	NA	TRBJ2-3	CASSGRLVTDTQYF	TGTGCCAGCAGCGGAAGACTTGTGACAGATACGCAGTATTTT
13	TRBV14	NA	NA	TRBJ2-4	CASSQERGNIQYF	TGTGCCAGCAGCCAAGAGCGCGGAAACATTCAGTACTTC
13	TRBV12-3/TRBV12-4	NA	NA	TRBJ2-1	CASSFGDYNEQFF	TGTGCCAGCAGTTTCGGGGATTACAATGAGCAGTTCTTC
16	TRBV4-1	NA	TRBD1	TRBJ1-1	CASSQPGGGANTEAFF	TGCGCCAGCAGCCAACCAGGGGGGGGAGCGAACACTGAAGCTTTCTTT
16	TRBV7-9	NA	NA	TRBJ2-2	CASSLAGTSNTGELFF	TGTGCCAGCAGCTTAGCGGGGACGTCGAACACCGGGGAGCTGTTTTTT
14	TRBV19	NA	TRBD1	TRBJ1-6	CASGTAFYNSPLHF	TGTGCCAGCGGGACAGCCTTCTATAATTCACCCCTCCACTTT
11	TRBV25-1	few	NA	TRBJ2-7	CASSDPYEQYF	TGTGCCAGCAGTGACCCCTACGAGCAGTACTTC
11	TRBV29-1	NA	NA	TRBJ2-7	CSVELGHEQYF	TGCAGCGTTGAACTGGGCCACGAGCAGTACTTC